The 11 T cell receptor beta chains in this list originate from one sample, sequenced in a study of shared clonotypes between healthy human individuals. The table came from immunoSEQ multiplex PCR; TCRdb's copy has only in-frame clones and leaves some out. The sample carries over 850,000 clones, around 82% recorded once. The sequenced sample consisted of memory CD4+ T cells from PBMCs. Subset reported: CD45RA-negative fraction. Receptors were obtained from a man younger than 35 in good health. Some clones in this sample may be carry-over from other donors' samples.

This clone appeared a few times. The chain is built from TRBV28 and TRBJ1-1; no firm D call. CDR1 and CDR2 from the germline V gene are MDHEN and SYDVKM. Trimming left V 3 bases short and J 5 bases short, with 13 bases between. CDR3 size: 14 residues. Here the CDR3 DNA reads TGTGCCAGCAGTTTCCCCCAAGTTAGGACTGAAGCTTTCTTT. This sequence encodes CASSFPQVRTEAFF.

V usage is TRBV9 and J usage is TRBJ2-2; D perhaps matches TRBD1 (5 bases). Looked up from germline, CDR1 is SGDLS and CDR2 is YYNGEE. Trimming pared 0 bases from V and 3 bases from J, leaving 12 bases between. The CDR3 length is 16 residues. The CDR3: CASSVGAGPYTGELFF. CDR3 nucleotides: TGTGCCAGCAGCGTAGGTGCAGGGCCCTACACCGGGGAGCTGTTTTTT.

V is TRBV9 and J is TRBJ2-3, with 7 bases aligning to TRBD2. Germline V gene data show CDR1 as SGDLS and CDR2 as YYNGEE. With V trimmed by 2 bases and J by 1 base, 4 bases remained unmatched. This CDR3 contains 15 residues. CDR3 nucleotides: TGTGCCAGCAGCGTCGGCCGGGGGGGCACAGATACGCAGTATTTT. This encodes CASSVGRGGTDTQYF.

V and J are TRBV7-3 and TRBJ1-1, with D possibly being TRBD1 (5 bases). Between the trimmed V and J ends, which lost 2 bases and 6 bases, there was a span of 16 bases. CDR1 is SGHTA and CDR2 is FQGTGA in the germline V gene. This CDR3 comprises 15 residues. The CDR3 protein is CASSLSTAGAAEAFF. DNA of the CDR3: TGTGCCAGCAGCTTATCGACGGCCGGGGCTGCTGAAGCTTTCTTT.

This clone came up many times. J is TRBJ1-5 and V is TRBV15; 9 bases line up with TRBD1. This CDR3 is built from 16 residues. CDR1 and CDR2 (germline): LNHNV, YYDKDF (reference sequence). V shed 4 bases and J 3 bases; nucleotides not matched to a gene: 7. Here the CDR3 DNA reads TGTGCCACCAGCAAATCACAGGGGGCCTACAATCAGCCCCAGCATTTT. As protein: CATSKSQGAYNQPQHF.

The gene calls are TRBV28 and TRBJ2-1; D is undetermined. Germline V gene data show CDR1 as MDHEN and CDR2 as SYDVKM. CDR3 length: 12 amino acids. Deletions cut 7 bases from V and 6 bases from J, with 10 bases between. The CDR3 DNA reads TGTGCCAGCAATAGGCGGATCAATGAGCAGTTCTTC. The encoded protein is CASNRRINEQFF.

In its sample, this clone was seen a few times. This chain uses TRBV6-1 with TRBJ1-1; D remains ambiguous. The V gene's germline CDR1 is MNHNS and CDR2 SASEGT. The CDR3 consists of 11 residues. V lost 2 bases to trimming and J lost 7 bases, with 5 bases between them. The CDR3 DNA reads TGTGCCAGCAGTGAACGGGATGAAGCTTTCTTT. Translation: CASSERDEAFF.

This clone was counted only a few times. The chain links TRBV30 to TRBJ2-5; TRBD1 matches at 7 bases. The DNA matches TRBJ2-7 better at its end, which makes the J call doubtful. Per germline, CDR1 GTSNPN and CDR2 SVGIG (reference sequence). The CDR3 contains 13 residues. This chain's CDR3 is CAWNIQGPYEQYF. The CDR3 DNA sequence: TGTGCCTGGAATATACAGGGGCCCTACGAGCAGTACTTC.

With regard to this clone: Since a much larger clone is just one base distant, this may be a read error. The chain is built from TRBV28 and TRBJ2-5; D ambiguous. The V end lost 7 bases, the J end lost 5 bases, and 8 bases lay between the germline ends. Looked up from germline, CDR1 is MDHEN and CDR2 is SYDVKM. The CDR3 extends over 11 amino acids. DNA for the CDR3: TGTGCCAGCACCTTTTTCGAGACCCAGTACTTC. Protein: CASTFFETQYF.

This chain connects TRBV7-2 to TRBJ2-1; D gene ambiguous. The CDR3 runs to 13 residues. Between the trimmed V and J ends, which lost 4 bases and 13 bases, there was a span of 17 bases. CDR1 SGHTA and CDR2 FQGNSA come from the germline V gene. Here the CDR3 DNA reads TGTGCCAGCAGCTCTCCCGCCCCCAACATACAGTTCTTC. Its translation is CASSSPAPNIQFF.

CDR3 protein: CASSARDRGQSYGYTF. The CDR3 bases are TGTGCCAGCAGCGCCCGGGACAGGGGGCAGAGCTATGGCTACACCTTC. The rearrangement uses TRBV9 and TRBJ1-2; 12 nucleotides agree with TRBD1. This CDR3 comprises 16 residues. The V gene's germline CDR1 is SGDLS and CDR2 YYNGEE. V was clipped by 3 bases and J by 4 bases; unmatched bases: 7.